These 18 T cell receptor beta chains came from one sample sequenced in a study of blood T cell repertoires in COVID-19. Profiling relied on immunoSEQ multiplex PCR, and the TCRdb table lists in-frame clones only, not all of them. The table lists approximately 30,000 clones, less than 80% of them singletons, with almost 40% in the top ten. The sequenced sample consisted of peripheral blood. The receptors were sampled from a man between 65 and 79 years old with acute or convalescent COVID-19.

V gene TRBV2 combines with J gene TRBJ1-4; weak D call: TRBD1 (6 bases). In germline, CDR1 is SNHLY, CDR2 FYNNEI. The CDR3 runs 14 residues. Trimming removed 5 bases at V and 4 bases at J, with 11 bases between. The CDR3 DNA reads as TGTGCCAGCAGTCGACAGGATGGTAATGAAAAACTGTTTTTT. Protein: CASSRQDGNEKLFF.

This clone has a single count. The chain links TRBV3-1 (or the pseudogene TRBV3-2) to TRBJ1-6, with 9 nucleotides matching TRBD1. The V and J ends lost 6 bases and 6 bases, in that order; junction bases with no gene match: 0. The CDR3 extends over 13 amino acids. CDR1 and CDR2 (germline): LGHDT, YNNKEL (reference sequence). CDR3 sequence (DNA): TGTGCCAGCAGGACAGGGGGTAATTCACCCCTCCACTTT. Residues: CASRTGGNSPLHF.

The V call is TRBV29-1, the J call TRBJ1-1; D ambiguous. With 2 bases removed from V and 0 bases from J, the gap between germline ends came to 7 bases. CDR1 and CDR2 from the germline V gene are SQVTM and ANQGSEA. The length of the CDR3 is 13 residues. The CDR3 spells CSVEYQVNTEAFF. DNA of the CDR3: TGCAGCGTTGAATACCAGGTGAACACTGAAGCTTTCTTT.

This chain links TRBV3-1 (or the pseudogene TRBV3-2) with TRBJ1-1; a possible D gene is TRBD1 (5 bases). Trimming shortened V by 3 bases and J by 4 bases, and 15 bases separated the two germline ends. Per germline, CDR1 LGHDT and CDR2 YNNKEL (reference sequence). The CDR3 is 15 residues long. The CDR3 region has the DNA TGTGCCAGCAGCCACCAGCTTGGCGGGGGCACTGAAGCTTTCTTT. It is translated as CASSHQLGGGTEAFF.

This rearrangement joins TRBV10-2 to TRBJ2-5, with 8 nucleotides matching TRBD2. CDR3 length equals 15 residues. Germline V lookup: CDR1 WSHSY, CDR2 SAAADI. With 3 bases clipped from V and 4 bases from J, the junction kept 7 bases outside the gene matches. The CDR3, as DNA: TGCGCCAGCAGTGATACTAGCGGCATAGGAGAGACCCAGTACTTC. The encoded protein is CASSDTSGIGETQYF.

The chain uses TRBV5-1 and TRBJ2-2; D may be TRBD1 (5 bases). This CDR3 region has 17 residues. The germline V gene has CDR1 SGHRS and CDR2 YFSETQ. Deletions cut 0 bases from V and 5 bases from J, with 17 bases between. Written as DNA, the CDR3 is TGCGCCAGCAGCTTGGCCCCCATGAGACAGCCAACCGGGGAGCTGTTTTTT. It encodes CASSLAPMRQPTGELFF.

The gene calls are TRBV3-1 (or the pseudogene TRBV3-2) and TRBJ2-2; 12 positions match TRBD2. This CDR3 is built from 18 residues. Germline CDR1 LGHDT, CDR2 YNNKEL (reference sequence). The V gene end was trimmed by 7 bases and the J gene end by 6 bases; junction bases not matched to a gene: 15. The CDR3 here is CASKLGLAGTRSAGELFF. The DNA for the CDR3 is TGTGCCAGCAAACTCGGACTAGCGGGAACTCGATCTGCCGGGGAGCTGTTTTTT.

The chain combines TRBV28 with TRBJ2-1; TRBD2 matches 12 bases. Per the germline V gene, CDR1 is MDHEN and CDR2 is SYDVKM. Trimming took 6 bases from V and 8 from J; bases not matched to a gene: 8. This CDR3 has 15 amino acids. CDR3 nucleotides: TGTGCCAGCAGATTAGGGACTAGCGGGTTCGATGAGCAGTTCTTC. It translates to CASRLGTSGFDEQFF.

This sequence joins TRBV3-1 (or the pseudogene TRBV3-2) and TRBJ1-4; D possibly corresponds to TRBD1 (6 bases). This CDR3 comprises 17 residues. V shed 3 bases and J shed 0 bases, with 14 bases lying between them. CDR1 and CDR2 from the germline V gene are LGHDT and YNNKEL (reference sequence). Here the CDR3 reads CASSHRGAGATNEKLFF. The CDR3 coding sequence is TGTGCCAGCAGCCATCGAGGAGCAGGGGCAACTAATGAAAAACTGTTTTTT.

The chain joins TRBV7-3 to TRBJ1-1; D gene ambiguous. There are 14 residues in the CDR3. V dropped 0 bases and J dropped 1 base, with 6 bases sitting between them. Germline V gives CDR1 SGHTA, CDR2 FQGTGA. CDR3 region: CASSLTAGNTEAFF. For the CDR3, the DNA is TGTGCCAGCAGCTTAACGGCTGGGAACACTGAAGCTTTCTTT.

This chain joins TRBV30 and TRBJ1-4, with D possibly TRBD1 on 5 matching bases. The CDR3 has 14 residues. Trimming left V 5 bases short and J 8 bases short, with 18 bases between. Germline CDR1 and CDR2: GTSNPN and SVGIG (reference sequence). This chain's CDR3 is CAWAVGGNSEKLFF. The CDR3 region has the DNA TGTGCCTGGGCGGTGGGGGGAAATAGCGAAAAACTGTTTTTT.

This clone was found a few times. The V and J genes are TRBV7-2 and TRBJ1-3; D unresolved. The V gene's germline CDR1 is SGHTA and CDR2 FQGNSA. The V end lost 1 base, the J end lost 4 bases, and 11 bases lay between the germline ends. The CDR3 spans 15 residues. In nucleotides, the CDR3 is TGTGCCAGCAGCTTAGGGTCGGTCGCGGGAAACACCATATATTTT. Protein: CASSLGSVAGNTIYF.

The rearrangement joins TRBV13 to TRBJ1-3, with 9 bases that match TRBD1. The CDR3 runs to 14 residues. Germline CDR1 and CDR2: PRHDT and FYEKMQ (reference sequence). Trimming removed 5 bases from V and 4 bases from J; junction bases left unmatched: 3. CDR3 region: CASSGQGLGNTIYF. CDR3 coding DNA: TGTGCCAGCAGCGGACAGGGGCTGGGAAACACCATATATTTT.

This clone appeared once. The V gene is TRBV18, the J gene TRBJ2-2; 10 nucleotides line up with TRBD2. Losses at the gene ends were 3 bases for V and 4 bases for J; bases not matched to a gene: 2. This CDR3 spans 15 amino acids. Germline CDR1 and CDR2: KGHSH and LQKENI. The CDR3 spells CASSPRTSGTGELFF. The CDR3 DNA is TGTGCCAGCTCACCGAGGACTAGCGGCACCGGGGAGCTGTTTTTT.

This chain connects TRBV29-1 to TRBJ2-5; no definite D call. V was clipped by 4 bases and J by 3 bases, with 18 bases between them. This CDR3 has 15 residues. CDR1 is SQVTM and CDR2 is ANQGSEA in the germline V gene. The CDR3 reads CSVGWSSEDEETQYF. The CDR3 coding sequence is TGCAGCGTTGGATGGTCCAGCGAAGATGAAGAGACCCAGTACTTC.

As DNA, the CDR3 is TGTGCCAGCAGTGTTAGGGCAGGGGGCGTGGGCAATGAGCAGTTCTTC. Translation: CASSVRAGGVGNEQFF. V is TRBV2 and J is TRBJ2-1; 8 bases line up with TRBD1. J lost 6 bases, V lost 4 bases, and 11 bases had no gene match. The length of the CDR3 is 16 residues. CDR1 is SNHLY and CDR2 is FYNNEI in the germline V gene.

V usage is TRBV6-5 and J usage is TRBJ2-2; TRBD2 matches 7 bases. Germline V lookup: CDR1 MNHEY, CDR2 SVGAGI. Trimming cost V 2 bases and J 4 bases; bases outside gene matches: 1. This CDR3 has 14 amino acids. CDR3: CASSYREGTGELFF. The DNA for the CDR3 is TGTGCCAGCAGTTACAGGGAGGGCACCGGGGAGCTGTTTTTT.

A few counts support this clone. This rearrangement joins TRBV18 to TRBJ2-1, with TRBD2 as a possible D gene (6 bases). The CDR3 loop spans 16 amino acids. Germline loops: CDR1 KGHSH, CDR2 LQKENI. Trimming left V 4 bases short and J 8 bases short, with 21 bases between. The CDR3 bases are TGTGCCAGCTCACTAGAAAGGACTACCTCGAGGGATGAGCAGTTCTTC. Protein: CASSLERTTSRDEQFF.